This T cell receptor beta chain was retrieved from a study of response to subunit inactivated influenza vaccine. TCRdb re-called the RT-PCR reads through MiXCR, storing one row per CDR3 protein. The top ten clones hold approximately 6.5% of a sample with roughly 700,000 distinct CDR3 sequences, around 13% of them seen once. In this sample, this clonotype turned up a few times. Its cognate antigen is unknown. Overall study findings and caveats: Each seasonal influenza vaccination, the authors suggested, recruits few new T cells.

The CDR3 length is 15 residues. V dropped 5 bases and J dropped 2 bases, with 13 bases sitting between them. In germline, CDR1 is MNHEY, CDR2 SMNVEV (reference sequence). The chain links TRBV27 to TRBJ2-1; D is perhaps TRBD1 or TRBD2 (5 bases each). The sample consisted of PBMCs from blood, taken 14 to 15 days before vaccination. This TCR came from a man aged 50 or older who received an inactivated influenza vaccine. The CDR3 here is CASSPVGVAYNEQFF. The CDR3 DNA reads as TGTGCCAGCAGTCCCGTGGGGGTCGCCTACAATGAGCAGTTCTTC.